The 6 T cell receptor beta chains given below trace back to one sample, sequenced in a study of cytomegalovirus exposure and HLA in healthy donors. With 60 Vbeta and 13 Jbeta primers, the PCR was carried out. Repertoires were generated with immunoSEQ multiplex PCR, while TCRdb's copy carries only in-frame clones and drops some. The sample includes some 190,000 clones, roughly 9.5% of them seen just once. Material for sequencing was PBMCs. The source of these receptors is a woman aged 30 to 39 in good health and CMV-seropositive.

This clone was counted between two and nine times. This chain joins TRBV5-6 and TRBJ1-4, with TRBD1 matching over 7 bases. CDR1 is SGHDT and CDR2 is YYEEEE in the germline V gene. The CDR3 consists of 15 residues. V lost 3 bases, J lost 8 bases, and 10 bases stayed unmatched. The CDR3 DNA follows: TGTGCCAGCAGCTCATCCACAGGGGAGGAGGAAAAACTGTTTTTT. Amino acids: CASSSSTGEEEKLFF.

Only a few counts were recorded for this clone. V is TRBV30 and J is TRBJ2-7; the match to TRBD2 covers 9 bases. With V trimmed by 0 bases and J by 1 base, 7 bases remained unmatched. The CDR3 loop spans 16 amino acids. Germline V lookup: CDR1 GTSNPN, CDR2 SVGIG (reference sequence). As DNA, the CDR3 is TGTGCCTGGAGTGTACGAGCTAGCGGGGTGTCCTACGAGCAGTACTTC. It specifies CAWSVRASGVSYEQYF.

This clone was seen more than once but under ten times. V gene TRBV5-8 combines with J gene TRBJ1-5; 9 positions match TRBD1. The CDR3 consists of 15 residues. Germline assignment: CDR1 SGHTS and CDR2 YDEGEE. V lost 2 bases to trimming and J lost 7 bases; unmatched junction nucleotides: 7. In DNA form, the CDR3 reads TGTGCCAGCAGCTTTTCGGACAGGGGCAGACAGCCCCAGCATTTT. Its protein is CASSFSDRGRQPQHF.

There are many counts of this clone. This chain connects TRBV4-1 to TRBJ2-1; D possibly corresponds to TRBD2 (6 bases). V lost 1 base and J 0 bases, leaving 13 bases between the germline ends. The CDR3 sequence is 17 residues long. CDR1 MGHRA and CDR2 YSYEKL come from the germline V gene. The CDR3 sequence is CASSQGRASSSYNEQFF. Written as DNA, the CDR3 is TGCGCCAGCAGCCAAGGGAGGGCGAGTAGCTCCTACAATGAGCAGTTCTTC.

This rearrangement joins TRBV29-1 to TRBJ2-5, with 7 nucleotides matching TRBD1. Germline lookup yields CDR1 SQVTM and CDR2 ANQGSEA. The junction had 5 bases not matched to a gene; V was cut back by 7 bases and J by 3 bases. This CDR3 is built from 12 residues. Here the CDR3 reads CSEGTDKETQYF. DNA of the CDR3: TGCAGCGAAGGGACAGATAAAGAGACCCAGTACTTC.

This clone was detected only a few times. The chain employs TRBV5-4 and TRBJ2-1; 8 bases fit TRBD2. Germline V gene sequence: CDR1 SGHNT, CDR2 YYREEE (reference sequence). The V and J ends lost 4 bases and 7 bases, in that order; junction bases with no gene match: 7. This CDR3 contains 14 residues. CDR3 nucleotide sequence: TGTGCCAGCAGCATTAAGCGGGAGTCGAATGAGCAGTTCTTC. It translates to CASSIKRESNEQFF. The full variable domain, in which reference TRBV5-4 and TRBJ2-1 provide the parts outside the CDR3, is ETGVTQSPTHLIKTRGQQVTLRCSSQSGHNTVSWYQQALGQGPQFIFQYYREEENGRGNFPPRFSGLQFPNYSSELNVNALELDDSALYLCASSIKRESNEQFFGPGTRLTVL.